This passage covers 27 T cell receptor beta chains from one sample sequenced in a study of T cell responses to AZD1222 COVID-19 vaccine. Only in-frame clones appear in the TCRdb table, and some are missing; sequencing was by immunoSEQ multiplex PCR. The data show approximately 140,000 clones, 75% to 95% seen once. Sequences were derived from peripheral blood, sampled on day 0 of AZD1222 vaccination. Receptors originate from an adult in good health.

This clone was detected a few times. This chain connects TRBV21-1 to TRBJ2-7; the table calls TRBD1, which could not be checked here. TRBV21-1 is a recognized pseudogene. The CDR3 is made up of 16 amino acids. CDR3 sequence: CASSKGNRALSYEQYF. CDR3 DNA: TGTGCCAGCAGCAAAGGTAACAGGGCGCTTTCCTACGAGCAGTACTTC.

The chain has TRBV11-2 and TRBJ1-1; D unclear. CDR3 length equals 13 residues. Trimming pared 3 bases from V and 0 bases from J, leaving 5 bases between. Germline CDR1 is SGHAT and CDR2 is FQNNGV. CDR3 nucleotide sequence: TGTGCCAGCAGCTTCCACTTGAACACTGAAGCTTTCTTT. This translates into CASSFHLNTEAFF.

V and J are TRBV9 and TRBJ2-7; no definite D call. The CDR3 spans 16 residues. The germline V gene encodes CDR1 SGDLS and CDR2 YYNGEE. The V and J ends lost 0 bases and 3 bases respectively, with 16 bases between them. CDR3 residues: CASSVAGQVSLYEQYF. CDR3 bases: TGTGCCAGCAGCGTAGCTGGCCAGGTCTCCCTCTACGAGCAGTACTTC. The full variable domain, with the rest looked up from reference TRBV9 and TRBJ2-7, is DSGVTQTPKHLITATGQRVTLRCSPRSGDLSVYWYQQSLDQGLQFLIQYYNGEERAKGNILERFSAQQFPDLHSELNLSSLELGDSALYFCASSVAGQVSLYEQYFGPGTRLTVT.

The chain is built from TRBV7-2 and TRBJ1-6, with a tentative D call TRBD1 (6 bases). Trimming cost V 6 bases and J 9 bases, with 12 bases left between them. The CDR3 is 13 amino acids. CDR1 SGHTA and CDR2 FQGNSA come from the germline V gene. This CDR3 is CASSQGQLSPLHF. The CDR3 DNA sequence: TGTGCCAGCAGTCAGGGGCAGCTTTCACCCCTCCACTTT. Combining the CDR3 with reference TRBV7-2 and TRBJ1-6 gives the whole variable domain GAGVSQSPSNKVTEKGKDVELRCDPISGHTALYWYRQSLGQGLEFLIYFQGNSAPDKSGLPSDRFSAERTGGSVSTLTIQRTQQEDSAVYLCASSQGQLSPLHFGNGTRLTVT.

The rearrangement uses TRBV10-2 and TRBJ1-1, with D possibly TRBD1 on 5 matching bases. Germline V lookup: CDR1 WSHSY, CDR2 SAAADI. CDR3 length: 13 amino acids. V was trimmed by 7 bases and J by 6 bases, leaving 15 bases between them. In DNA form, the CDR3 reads TGCGCCAGCACCCCCCAGGGACGGGCTGAAGCTTTCTTT. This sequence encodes CASTPQGRAEAFF.

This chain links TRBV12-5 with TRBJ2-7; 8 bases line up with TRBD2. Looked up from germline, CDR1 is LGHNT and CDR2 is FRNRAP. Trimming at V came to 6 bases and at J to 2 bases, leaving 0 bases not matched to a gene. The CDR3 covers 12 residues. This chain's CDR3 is CASGAGAYEQYF. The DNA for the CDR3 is TGTGCTAGTGGAGCGGGGGCCTACGAGCAGTACTTC.

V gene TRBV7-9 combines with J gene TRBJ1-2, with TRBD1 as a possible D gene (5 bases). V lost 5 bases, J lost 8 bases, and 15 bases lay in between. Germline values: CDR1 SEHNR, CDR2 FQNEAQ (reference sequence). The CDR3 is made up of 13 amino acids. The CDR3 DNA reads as TGTGCCAGCAGCCCCGGTGGGGGTCGCGGCTACACCTTC. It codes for CASSPGGGRGYTF.

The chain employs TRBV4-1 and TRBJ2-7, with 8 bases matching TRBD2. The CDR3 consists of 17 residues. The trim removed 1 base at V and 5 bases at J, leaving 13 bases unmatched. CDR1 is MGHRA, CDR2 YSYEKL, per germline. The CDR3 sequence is CASSQGARGALHHEQYF. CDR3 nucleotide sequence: TGCGCCAGCAGCCAAGGCGCGCGGGGGGCCCTTCACCACGAGCAGTACTTC.

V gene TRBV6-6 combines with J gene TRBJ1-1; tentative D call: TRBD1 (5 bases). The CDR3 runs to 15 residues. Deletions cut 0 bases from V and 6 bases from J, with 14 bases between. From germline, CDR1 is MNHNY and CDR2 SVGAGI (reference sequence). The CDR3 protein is CASSYSFRVKSEAFF. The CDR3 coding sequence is TGTGCCAGCAGTTACTCGTTCAGGGTCAAATCTGAAGCTTTCTTT.

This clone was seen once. Written as DNA, the CDR3 is TGTGCCAGCAGCTGGGGGGGAACAGATACGCAGTATTTT. Translated: CASSWGGTDTQYF. The rearrangement links TRBV11-2 to TRBJ2-3, with 7 bases lining up with TRBD2. Germline CDR1 is SGHAT and CDR2 is FQNNGV. This CDR3 has 13 amino acids. Germline trimming cut 4 bases from V and 3 bases from J; bases unmatched to any gene: 1.

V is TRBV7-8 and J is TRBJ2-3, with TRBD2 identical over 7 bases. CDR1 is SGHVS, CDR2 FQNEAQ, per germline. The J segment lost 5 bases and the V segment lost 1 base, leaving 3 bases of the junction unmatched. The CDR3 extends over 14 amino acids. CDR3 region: CASSLGTSQDTQYF. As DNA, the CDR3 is TGTGCCAGCAGCTTAGGGACTAGTCAAGATACGCAGTATTTT.

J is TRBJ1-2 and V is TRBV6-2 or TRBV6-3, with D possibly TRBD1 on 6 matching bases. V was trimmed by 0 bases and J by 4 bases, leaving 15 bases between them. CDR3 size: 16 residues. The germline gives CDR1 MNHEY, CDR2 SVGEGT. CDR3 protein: CASSYSGGVRLYGYTF. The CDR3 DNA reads TGTGCCAGCAGTTACTCAGGGGGGGTTCGGCTCTATGGCTACACCTTC.

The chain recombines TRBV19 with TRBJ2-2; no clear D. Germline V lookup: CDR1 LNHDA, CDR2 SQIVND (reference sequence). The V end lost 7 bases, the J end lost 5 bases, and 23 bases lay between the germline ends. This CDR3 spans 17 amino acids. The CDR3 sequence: CASTPPGLPSGTGELFF. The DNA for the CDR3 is TGTGCCAGTACCCCCCCGGGCCTTCCTTCTGGGACCGGGGAGCTGTTTTTT.

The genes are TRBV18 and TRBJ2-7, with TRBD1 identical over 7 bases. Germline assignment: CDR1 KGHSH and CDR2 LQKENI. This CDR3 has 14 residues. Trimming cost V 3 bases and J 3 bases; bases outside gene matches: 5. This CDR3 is CASSPTGTDYEQYF. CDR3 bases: TGTGCCAGCTCACCCACCGGGACAGACTACGAGCAGTACTTC.

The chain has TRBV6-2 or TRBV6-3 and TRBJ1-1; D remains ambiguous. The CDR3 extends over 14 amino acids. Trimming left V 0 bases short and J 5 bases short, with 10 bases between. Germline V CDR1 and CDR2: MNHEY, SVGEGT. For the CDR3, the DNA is TGTGCCAGCAGTTACTCGGCTGGCGGGACTGAAGCTTTCTTT. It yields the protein CASSYSAGGTEAFF.

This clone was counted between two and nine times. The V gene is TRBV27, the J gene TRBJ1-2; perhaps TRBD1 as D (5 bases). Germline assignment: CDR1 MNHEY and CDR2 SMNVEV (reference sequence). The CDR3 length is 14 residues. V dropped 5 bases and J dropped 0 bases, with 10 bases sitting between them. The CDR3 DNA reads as TGTGCCAGCAGTACGGGGGGGACTAACTATGGCTACACCTTC. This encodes CASSTGGTNYGYTF.

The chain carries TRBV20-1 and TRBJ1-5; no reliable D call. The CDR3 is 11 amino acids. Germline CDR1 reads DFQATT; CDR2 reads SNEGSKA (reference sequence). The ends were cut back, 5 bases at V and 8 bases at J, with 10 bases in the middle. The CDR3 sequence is CSASPGEPQHF. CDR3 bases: TGCAGTGCTTCTCCCGGGGAGCCCCAGCATTTT.

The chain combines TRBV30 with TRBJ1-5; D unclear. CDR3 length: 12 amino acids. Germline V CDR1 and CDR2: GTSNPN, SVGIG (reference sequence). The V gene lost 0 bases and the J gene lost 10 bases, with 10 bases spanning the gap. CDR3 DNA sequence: TGTGCCTGGAGTGTGGGAAGGAAACCCCAGCATTTT. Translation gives CAWSVGRKPQHF.

This CDR3 is CASSQEHLSNQPQHF. CDR3 sequence (DNA): TGTGCCAGCTCACAGGAACACCTTAGCAATCAGCCCCAGCATTTT. The genes are TRBV18 and TRBJ1-5; D unclear. V gave up 4 bases and J gave up 0 bases, with 10 bases separating them. Germline loops: CDR1 KGHSH, CDR2 LQKENI. The CDR3 runs 15 residues.

CDR3 sequence (DNA): TGTGCCAGCAGCTACTCACCGGGACTACAAGAGACCCAGTACTTC. It specifies CASSYSPGLQETQYF. The chain has TRBV9 and TRBJ2-5, with 7 positions matching TRBD2. This CDR3 comprises 15 residues. CDR1 and CDR2 (germline): SGDLS, YYNGEE. V gave up 4 bases and J gave up 2 bases; unmatched junction bases: 8.

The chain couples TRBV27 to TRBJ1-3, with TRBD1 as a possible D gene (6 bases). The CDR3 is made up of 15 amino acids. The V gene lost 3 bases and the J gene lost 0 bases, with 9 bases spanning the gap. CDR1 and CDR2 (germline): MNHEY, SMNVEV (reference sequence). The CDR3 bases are TGTGCCAGCAGTTTCAGGGGCGACTCTGGAAACACCATATATTTT. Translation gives CASSFRGDSGNTIYF.

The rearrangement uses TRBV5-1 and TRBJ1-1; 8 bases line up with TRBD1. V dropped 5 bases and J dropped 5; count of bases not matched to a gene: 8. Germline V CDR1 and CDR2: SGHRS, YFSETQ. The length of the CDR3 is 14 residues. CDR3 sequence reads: CASSRDRGGTEAFF. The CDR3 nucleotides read TGCGCCAGCAGTAGAGACAGGGGAGGAACTGAAGCTTTCTTT.

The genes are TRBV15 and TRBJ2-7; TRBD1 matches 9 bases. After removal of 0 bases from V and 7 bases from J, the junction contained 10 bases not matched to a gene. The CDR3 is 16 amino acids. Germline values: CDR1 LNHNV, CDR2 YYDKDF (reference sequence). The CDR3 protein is CATSRDPGTGLREQYF. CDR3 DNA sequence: TGTGCCACCAGCAGAGACCCCGGGACAGGGTTGAGGGAGCAGTACTTC. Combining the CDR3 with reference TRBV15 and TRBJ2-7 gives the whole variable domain DAMVIQNPRYQVTQFGKPVTLSCSQTLNHNVMYWYQQKSSQAPKLLFHYYDKDFNNEADTPDNFQSRRPNTSFCFLDIRSPGLGDTAMYLCATSRDPGTGLREQYFGPGTRLTVT.

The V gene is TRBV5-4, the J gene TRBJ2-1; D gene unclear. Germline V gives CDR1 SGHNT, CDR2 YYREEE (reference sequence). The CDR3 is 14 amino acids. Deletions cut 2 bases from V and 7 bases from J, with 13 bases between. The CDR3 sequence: CASSLRSLGNEQFF. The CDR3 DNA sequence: TGTGCCAGCAGCTTACGGAGTCTGGGTAATGAGCAGTTCTTC.

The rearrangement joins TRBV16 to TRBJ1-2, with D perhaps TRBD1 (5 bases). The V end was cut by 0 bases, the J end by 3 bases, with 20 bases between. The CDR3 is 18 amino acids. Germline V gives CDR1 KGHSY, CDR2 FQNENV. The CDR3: CASSQSSQGTNPDYGYTF. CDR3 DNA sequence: TGTGCCAGCAGCCAATCGTCCCAGGGTACCAACCCAGACTATGGCTACACCTTC.

CDR3 sequence reads: CASSLESLHNEQFF. The CDR3 DNA is TGTGCCAGCAGCTTAGAGTCTCTCCACAATGAGCAGTTCTTC. The chain joins TRBV11-3 to TRBJ2-1; D remains ambiguous. Trimming left V 0 bases short and J 5 bases short, with 8 bases between. This CDR3 contains 14 residues. The germline CDR1 and CDR2 sequences are SGHNT and YENEEA.

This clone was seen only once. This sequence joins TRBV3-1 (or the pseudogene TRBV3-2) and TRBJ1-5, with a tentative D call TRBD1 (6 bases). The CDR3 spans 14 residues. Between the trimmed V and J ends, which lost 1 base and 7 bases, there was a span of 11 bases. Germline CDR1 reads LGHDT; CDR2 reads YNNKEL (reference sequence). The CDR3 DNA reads TGTGCCAGCAGCCAAGTTGCGGGGGGCCAGCCCCAGCATTTT. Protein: CASSQVAGGQPQHF.